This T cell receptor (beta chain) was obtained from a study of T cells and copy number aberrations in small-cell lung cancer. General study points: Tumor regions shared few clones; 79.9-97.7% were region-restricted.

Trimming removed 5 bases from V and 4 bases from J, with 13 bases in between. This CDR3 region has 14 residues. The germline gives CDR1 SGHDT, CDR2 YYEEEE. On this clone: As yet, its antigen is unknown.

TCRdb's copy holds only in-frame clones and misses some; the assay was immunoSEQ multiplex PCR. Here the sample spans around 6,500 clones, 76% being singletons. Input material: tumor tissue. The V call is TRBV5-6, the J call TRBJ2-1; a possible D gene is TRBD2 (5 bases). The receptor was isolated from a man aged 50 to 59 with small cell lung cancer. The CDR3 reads CASSVLAVYNEQFF. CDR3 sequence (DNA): TGTGCCAGCAGTGTCCTAGCAGTTTACAATGAGCAGTTCTTC.